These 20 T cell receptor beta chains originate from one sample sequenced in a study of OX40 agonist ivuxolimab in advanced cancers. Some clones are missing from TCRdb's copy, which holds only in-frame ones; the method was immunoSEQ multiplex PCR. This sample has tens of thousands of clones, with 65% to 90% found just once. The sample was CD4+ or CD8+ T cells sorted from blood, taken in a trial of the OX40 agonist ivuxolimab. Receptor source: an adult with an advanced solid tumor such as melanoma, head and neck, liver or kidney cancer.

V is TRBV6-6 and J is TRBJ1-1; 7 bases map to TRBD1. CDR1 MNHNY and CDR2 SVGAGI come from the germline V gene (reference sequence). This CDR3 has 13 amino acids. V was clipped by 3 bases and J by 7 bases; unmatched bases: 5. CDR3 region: CASSYGGTVEAFF. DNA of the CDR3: TGTGCCAGCAGTTATGGGGGGACAGTTGAAGCTTTCTTT.

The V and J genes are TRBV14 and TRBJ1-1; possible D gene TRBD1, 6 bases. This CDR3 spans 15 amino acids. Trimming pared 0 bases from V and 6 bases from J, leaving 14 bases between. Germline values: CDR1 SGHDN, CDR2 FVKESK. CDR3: CASSQDPQGWAEAFF. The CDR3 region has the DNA TGTGCCAGCAGCCAAGATCCTCAGGGGTGGGCTGAAGCTTTCTTT.

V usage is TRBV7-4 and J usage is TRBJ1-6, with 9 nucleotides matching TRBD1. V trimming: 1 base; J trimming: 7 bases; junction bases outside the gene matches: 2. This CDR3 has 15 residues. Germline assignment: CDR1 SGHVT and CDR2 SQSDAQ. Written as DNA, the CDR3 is TGTGCCAGCAGCTTAGGGACAGGGGAAAATTCACCCCTCCACTTT. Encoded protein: CASSLGTGENSPLHF.

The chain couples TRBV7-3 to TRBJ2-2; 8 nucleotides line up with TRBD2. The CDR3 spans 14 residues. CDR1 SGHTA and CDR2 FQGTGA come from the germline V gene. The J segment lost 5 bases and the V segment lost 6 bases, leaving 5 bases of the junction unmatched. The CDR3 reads CASSKAGATGELFF. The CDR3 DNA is TGTGCCAGCAGTAAAGCGGGGGCTACCGGGGAGCTGTTTTTT.

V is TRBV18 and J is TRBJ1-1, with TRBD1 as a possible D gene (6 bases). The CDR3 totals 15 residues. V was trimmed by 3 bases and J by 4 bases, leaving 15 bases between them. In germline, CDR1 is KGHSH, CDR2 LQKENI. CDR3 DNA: TGTGCCAGCTCACCGGGAACTAACAGGGTCACTGAAGCTTTCTTT. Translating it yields CASSPGTNRVTEAFF.

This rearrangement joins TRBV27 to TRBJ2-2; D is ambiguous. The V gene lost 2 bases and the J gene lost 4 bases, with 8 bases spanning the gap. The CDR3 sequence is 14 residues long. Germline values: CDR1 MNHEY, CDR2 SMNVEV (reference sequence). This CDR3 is CASSLLYLTGELFF. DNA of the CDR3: TGTGCCAGCAGTTTACTTTACCTCACCGGGGAGCTGTTTTTT.

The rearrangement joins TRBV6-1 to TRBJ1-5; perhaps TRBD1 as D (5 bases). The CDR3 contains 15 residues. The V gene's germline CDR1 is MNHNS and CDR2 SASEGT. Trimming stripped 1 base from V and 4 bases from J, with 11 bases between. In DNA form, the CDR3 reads TGTGCCAGCAGTGAAGAGAGGGGACCGAATCAGCCCCAGCATTTT. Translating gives CASSEERGPNQPQHF.

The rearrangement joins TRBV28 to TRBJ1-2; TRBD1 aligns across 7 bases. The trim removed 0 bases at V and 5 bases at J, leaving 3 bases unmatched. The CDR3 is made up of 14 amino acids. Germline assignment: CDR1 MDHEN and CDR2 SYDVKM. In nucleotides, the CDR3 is TGTGCCAGCAGTTTATGGGGACAGTCATATGGCTACACCTTC. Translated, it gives CASSLWGQSYGYTF.

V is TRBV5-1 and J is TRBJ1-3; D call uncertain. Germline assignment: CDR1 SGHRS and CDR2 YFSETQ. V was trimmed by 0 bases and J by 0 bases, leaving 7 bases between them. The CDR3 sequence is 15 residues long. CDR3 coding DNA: TGCGCCAGCAGCTTGGAGGCGGGCTCTGGAAACACCATATATTTT. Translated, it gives CASSLEAGSGNTIYF.

CDR3 sequence (DNA): TGCGCCACCTCCGGGACAGGGAGTAATCAGCCCCAGCATTTT. Its protein product is CATSGTGSNQPQHF. This chain uses TRBV10-2 with TRBJ1-5, with 9 bases identical to TRBD1. Losses at the gene ends were 10 bases for V and 4 bases for J; bases not matched to a gene: 8. The CDR3 is 14 amino acids. The germline V gene has CDR1 WSHSY and CDR2 SAAADI.

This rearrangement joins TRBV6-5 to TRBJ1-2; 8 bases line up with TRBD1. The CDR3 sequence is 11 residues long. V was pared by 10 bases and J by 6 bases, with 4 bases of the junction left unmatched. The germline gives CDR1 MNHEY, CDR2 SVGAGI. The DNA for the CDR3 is TGTGCCATCAGGGACAGGAATGGCTACACCTTC. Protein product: CAIRDRNGYTF.

This CDR3 is CASSFQGPWDTEAFF. The CDR3 DNA follows: TGTGCCAGCAGTTTCCAGGGACCGTGGGACACTGAAGCTTTCTTT. This chain joins TRBV6-6 and TRBJ1-1, with D possibly TRBD1 on 5 matching bases. Germline values: CDR1 MNHNY, CDR2 SVGAGI (reference sequence). The CDR3 length is 15 residues. Trimming took 4 bases from V and 3 from J, leaving 15 bases between them.

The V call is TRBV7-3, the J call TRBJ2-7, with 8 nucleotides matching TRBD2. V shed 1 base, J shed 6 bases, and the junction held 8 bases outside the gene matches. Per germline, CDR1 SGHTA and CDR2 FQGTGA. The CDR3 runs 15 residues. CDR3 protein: CASSLRGSGTGEQYF. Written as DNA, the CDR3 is TGTGCCAGCAGCTTAAGAGGTAGCGGGACCGGCGAGCAGTACTTC.

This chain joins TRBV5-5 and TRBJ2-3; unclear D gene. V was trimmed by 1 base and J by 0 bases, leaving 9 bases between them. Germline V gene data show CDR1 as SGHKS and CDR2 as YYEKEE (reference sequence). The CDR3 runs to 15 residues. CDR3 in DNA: TGTGCCAGCAGCTTGACAGTTCCTAGCACAGATACGCAGTATTTT. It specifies CASSLTVPSTDTQYF.

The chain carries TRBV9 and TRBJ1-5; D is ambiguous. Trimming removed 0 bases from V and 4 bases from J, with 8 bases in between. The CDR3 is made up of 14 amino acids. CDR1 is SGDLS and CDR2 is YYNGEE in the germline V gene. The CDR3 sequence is CASSVGISNQPQHF. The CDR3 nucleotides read TGTGCCAGCAGCGTAGGTATCAGTAATCAGCCCCAGCATTTT.

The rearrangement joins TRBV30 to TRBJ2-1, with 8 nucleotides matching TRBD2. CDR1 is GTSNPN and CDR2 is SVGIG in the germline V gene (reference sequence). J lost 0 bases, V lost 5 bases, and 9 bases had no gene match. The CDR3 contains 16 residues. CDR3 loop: CAWPGGRHDSYNEQFF. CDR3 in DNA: TGTGCCTGGCCGGGGGGGAGGCATGACTCCTACAATGAGCAGTTCTTC.

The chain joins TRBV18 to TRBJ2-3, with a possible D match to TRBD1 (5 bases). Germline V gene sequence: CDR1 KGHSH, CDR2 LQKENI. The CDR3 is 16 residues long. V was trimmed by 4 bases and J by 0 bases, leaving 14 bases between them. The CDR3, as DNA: TGTGCCAGCTCACGGTCCCAGGGAAAAAGCACAGATACGCAGTATTTT. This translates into CASSRSQGKSTDTQYF. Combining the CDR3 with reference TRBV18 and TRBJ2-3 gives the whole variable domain NAGVMQNPRHLVRRRGQEARLRCSPMKGHSHVYWYRQLPEEGLKFMVYLQKENIIDESGMPKERFSAEFPKEGPSILRIQQVVRGDSAAYFCASSRSQGKSTDTQYFGPGTRLTVL.

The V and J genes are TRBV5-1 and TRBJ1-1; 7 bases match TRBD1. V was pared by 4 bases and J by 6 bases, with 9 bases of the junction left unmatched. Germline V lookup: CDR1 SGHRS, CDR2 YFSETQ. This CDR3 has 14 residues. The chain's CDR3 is CASSPTGMRPEAFF. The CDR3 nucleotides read TGCGCCAGCAGCCCGACAGGGATGAGGCCTGAAGCTTTCTTT.

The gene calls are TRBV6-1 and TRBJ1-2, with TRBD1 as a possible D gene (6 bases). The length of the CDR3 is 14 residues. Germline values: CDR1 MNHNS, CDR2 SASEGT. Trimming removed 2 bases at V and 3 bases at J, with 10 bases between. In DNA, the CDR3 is TGTGCCAGCAGTGAATTGCCAGGGGACTATGGCTACACCTTC. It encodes CASSELPGDYGYTF.

DNA of the CDR3: TGTGCCAGCAGACCCGGGGCTTCGTGGACTGAAGCTTTCTTT. It codes for CASRPGASWTEAFF. V and J are TRBV28 and TRBJ1-1, with D tentatively TRBD1 (5 bases). The CDR3 covers 14 residues. Trimming stripped 6 bases from V and 5 bases from J, with 16 bases between. CDR1 MDHEN and CDR2 SYDVKM come from the germline V gene. Full variable domain (missing parts from reference TRBV28 and TRBJ1-1): DVKVTQSSRYLVKRTGEKVFLECVQDMDHENMFWYRQDPGLGLRLIYFSYDVKMKEKGDIPEGYSVSREKKERFSLILESASTNQTSMYLCASRPGASWTEAFFGQGTRLTVV.